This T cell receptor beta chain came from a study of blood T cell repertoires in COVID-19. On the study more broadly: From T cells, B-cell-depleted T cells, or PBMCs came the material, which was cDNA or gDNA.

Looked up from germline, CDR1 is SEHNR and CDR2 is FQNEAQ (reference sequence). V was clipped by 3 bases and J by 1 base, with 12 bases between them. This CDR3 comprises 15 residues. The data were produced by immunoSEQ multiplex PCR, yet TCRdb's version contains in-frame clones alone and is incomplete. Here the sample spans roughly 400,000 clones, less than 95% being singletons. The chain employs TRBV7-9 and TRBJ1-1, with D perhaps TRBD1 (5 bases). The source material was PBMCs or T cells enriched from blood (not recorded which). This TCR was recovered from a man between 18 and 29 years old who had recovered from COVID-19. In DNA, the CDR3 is TGTGCCAGCAGCTTTCCCCCCGGGGGGAACACTGAAGCTTTCTTT. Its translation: CASSFPPGGNTEAFF.